Following are 10 T cell receptor beta chains from one sample sequenced in a study of CD8+ T cells in alopecia areata. It was cDNA, reverse transcribed from extracted RNA, that served as the sequencing template. The assay was immunoSEQ multiplex PCR, and TCRdb's table has in-frame clones only and misses some. The data show 100,000 to 150,000 clones, around 49% seen once. Sample: CD8+ T cells sorted from blood, taken at week 0. These receptor sequences come from a human donor with alopecia areata.

Points on this clone: This likely came from a read error, as a far larger clone is one base away. Other DNA sequences from this sample encode an identical CDR3 as well. The J gene is TRBJ1-2, the V gene TRBV5-5; D remains ambiguous. Trimming pared 4 bases from V and 4 bases from J, leaving 17 bases between. CDR1 and CDR2 from the germline V gene are SGHKS and YYEKEE (reference sequence). The CDR3 is 15 residues long. CDR3 in amino acids: CASSQDRASGYGYTF. The CDR3 DNA sequence: TGTGCCAGCAGCCAAGATAGGGCCAGCGGCTATGGCTACACCTTC. Variable domain in full (rest from reference TRBV5-5 and TRBJ1-2): DAGVTQSPTHLIKTRGQQVTLRCSPISGHKSVSWYQQVLGQGPQFIFQYYEKEERGRGNFPDRFSARQFPNYSSELNVNALLLGDSALYLCASSQDRASGYGYTFGSGTRLTVV.

This clone was counted a few times. The rearrangement joins TRBV13 to TRBJ2-1, with 9 nucleotides matching TRBD2. Germline trimming cut 4 bases from V and 5 bases from J; bases unmatched to any gene: 9. The CDR3 has 16 residues. The V gene's germline CDR1 is PRHDT and CDR2 FYEKMQ (reference sequence). DNA for the CDR3: TGTGCCAGCAGCTCCGCCGATCAGCGGGGGGACAATGAGCAGTTCTTC. Translation gives CASSSADQRGDNEQFF.

This clone was seen only a few times. V is TRBV10-3 and J is TRBJ2-3; D is unresolved. The CDR3 is made up of 14 amino acids. Germline V gives CDR1 ENHRY, CDR2 SYGVKD. Trimming stripped 2 bases from V and 4 bases from J, with 10 bases between. The CDR3 region has the DNA TGTGCCATCAGTGAGAACAGCCGGGCAGATACGCAGTATTTT. This sequence encodes CAISENSRADTQYF.

Note on this clone: A read error may produce the germline difference seen at one junction end. This chain connects TRBV7-7 to TRBJ2-5; the match to TRBD1 covers 12 bases. Germline CDR1 and CDR2: SSHAT and FNYEAQ (reference sequence). The CDR3 has 16 amino acids. The CDR3 DNA follows: TGTGCTAGCAGCTCCGGGACAGGGGGCTACCAAGAGACCCAGTACTTC. Its translation is CASSSGTGGYQETQYF.

Only one count was recorded for this clone. The chain has TRBV6-5 and TRBJ2-7; D unresolved. Deletions cut 0 bases from V and 5 bases from J, with 8 bases between. The germline gives CDR1 MNHEY, CDR2 SVGAGI. CDR3 length equals 13 residues. DNA of the CDR3: TGTGCCAGCAGTTACTCGGGGATAAACGAGCAGTACTTC. It codes for CASSYSGINEQYF.

The rearrangement uses TRBV6-5 and TRBJ1-6, with unresolved D. Trimming left V 7 bases short and J 7 bases short, with 17 bases between. In germline, CDR1 is MNHEY, CDR2 SVGAGI. The CDR3 length is 15 residues. The CDR3 DNA reads TGTGCCAGCACCAGCCTGGATTCTTCGAATTCACCCCTCCACTTT. Its translation is CASTSLDSSNSPLHF.

This rearrangement joins TRBV7-6 to TRBJ2-3; D possibly corresponds to TRBD1 (5 bases). Germline-derived CDR1 and CDR2 are SGHVS and FNYEAQ. V was shortened by 5 bases and J by 2 bases, with 14 bases between the two germline ends. This CDR3 is built from 15 residues. Here the CDR3 DNA reads TGTGCCAGCAGCCTCGAAGGGGCCTACACAGATACGCAGTATTTT. Encoded protein: CASSLEGAYTDTQYF.

The chain recombines TRBV30 with TRBJ1-4, with unresolved D. The CDR3 extends over 14 amino acids. From germline, CDR1 is GTSNPN and CDR2 SVGIG (reference sequence). V lost 0 bases to trimming and J lost 7 bases, with 12 bases between them. In DNA form, the CDR3 reads TGTGCCTGGAGTGTAACCGTCGAAGGTGAAAAACTGTTTTTT. It codes for CAWSVTVEGEKLFF.

This clone appeared once. The V gene is TRBV5-1, the J gene TRBJ2-2; D gene unclear. V lost 1 base and J 4 bases, leaving 8 bases between the germline ends. This CDR3 spans 14 amino acids. Germline CDR1 and CDR2: SGHRS and YFSETQ. CDR3 in amino acids: CASSLTASTGELFF. DNA of the CDR3: TGCGCCAGCAGCTTGACAGCGAGCACCGGGGAGCTGTTTTTT.

The V call is TRBV15, the J call TRBJ2-7; D possibly corresponds to TRBD2 (6 bases). Germline CDR1 LNHNV, CDR2 YYDKDF (reference sequence). Trimming took off 0 bases at V and 2 bases at J, with 11 bases between the two ends. This CDR3 contains 15 residues. The DNA for the CDR3 is TGTGCCACCAGCAGAGATGGGGAGGAAACCTACGAGCAGTACTTC. It codes for CATSRDGEETYEQYF.